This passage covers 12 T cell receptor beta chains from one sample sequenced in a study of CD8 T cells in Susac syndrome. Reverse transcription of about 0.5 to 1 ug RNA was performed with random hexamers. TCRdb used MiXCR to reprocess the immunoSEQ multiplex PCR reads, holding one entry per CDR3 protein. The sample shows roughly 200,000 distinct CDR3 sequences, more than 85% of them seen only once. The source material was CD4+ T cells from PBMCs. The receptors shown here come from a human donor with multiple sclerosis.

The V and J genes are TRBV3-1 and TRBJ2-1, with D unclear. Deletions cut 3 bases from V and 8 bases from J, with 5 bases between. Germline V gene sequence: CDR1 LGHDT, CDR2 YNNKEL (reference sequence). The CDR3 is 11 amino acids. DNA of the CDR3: TGTGCCAGCAGCCAGTCCGATGAGCAGTTCTTC. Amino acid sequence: CASSQSDEQFF.

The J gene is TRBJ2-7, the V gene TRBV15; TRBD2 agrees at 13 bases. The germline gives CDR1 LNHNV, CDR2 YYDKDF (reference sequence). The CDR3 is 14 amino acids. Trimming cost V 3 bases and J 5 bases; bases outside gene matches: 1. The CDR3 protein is CATSRGTSGDEQYV. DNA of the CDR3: TGTGCCACCAGCAGGGGGACTAGCGGGGACGAGCAGTACGTC.

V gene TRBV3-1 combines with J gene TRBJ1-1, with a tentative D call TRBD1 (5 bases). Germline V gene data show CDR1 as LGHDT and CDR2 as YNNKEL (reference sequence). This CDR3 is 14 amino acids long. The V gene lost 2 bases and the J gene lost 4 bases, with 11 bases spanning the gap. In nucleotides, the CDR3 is TGTGCCAGCAGCCAAAAATGGGGGGGCACTGAAGCTTTCTTT. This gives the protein CASSQKWGGTEAFF.

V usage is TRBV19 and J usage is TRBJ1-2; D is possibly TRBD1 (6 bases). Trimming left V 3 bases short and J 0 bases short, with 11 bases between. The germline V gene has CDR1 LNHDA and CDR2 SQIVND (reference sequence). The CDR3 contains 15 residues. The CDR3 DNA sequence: TGTGCCAGTAGTATCTCCAGGGGAGCTAACTATGGCTACACCTTC. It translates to CASSISRGANYGYTF.

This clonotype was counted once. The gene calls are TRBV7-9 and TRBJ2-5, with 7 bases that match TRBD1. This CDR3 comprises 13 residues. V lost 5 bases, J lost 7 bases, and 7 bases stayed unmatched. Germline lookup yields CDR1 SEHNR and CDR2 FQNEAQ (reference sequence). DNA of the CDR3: TGTGCCAGCAGCGAACAGGGGAAGGCGACCCAGTACTTC. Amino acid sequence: CASSEQGKATQYF.

The CDR3 bases are TGTGCCAGCAGCTTCGAGGGGGGCACTGAAGCTTTCTTT. Its protein product is CASSFEGGTEAFF. This chain uses TRBV7-9 with TRBJ1-1; perhaps TRBD1 as D (6 bases). This CDR3 region has 13 residues. Trimming shortened V by 3 bases and J by 4 bases, and 9 bases separated the two germline ends. From germline, CDR1 is SEHNR and CDR2 FQNEAQ (reference sequence).

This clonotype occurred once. In nucleotides, the CDR3 is TGTGCCAGTAGTATGTTCGCAGCTGGCTACACCTTC. Translated, it gives CASSMFAAGYTF. V gene TRBV19 combines with J gene TRBJ1-2; D is unclear. Germline V gene lookup returns CDR1 LNHDA and CDR2 SQIVND (reference sequence). The V gene lost 3 bases and the J gene lost 7 bases, with 9 bases spanning the gap. The CDR3 has 12 residues.

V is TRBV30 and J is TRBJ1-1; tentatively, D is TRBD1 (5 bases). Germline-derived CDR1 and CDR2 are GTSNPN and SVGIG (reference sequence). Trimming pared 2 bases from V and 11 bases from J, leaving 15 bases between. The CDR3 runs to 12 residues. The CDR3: CAWSQTAGGAFF. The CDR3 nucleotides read TGTGCCTGGAGTCAGACAGCCGGAGGGGCTTTCTTT.

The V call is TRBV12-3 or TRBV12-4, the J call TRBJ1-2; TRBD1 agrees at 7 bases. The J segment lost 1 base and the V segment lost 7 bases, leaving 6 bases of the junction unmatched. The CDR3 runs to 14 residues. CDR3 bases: TGTGCCAGCAACCTCGGACAGGTTAACTATGGCTACACCTTC. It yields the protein CASNLGQVNYGYTF.

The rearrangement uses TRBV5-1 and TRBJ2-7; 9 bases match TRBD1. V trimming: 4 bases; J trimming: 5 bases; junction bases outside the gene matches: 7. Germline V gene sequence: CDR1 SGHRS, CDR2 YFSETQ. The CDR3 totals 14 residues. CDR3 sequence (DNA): TGCGCCAGCAGCCCGAGGACAGGGGACAACGAGCAGTACTTC. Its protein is CASSPRTGDNEQYF.

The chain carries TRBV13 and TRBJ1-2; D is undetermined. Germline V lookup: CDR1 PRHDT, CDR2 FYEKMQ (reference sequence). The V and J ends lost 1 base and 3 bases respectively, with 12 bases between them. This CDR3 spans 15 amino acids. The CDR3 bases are TGTGCCAGCAGCTTAGCCGGCAGTAGATACTATGGCTACACCTTC. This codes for CASSLAGSRYYGYTF.

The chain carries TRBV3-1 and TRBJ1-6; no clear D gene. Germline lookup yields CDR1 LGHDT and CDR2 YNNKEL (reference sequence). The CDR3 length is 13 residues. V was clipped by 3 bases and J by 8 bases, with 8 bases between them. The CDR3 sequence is CASSQQRDSPLHF. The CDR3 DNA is TGTGCCAGCAGCCAGCAACGGGATTCACCCCTCCACTTT.